Below are 24 T cell receptor beta chains sequenced from a single sample in a study of cytomegalovirus exposure and HLA in healthy donors. PCR used 60 Vbeta primers and 13 Jbeta primers. Libraries were prepared by immunoSEQ multiplex PCR; TCRdb keeps only in-frame clonotypes and omits some of them. The data contain 90,000 to 120,000 clones, less than 80% of them seen just once; the ten biggest clones take up around 7.4%. Sequenced input: PBMCs. The receptors stem from a man aged 25 to 40 in good health and CMV-seronegative.

The chain has TRBV30 and TRBJ1-5; the match to TRBD1 covers 8 bases. V lost 2 bases, J lost 5 bases, and 11 bases stayed unmatched. Germline values: CDR1 GTSNPN, CDR2 SVGIG (reference sequence). There are 16 residues in the CDR3. The CDR3 protein is CAWSRSSDRADQPQHF. The CDR3 DNA sequence: TGTGCCTGGAGTCGTAGTTCGGACAGGGCTGATCAGCCCCAGCATTTT.

A single count supports this clone. V is TRBV2 and J is TRBJ2-7; 8 nucleotides line up with TRBD2. The CDR3 loop spans 18 amino acids. Germline lookup yields CDR1 SNHLY and CDR2 FYNNEI. J lost 1 base, V lost 6 bases, and 17 bases had no gene match. CDR3 bases: TGTGCCAGCAGCCGAGAACTTTTCTGGCGGGAGGTTTCCTACGAGCAGTACTTC. It translates to CASSRELFWREVSYEQYF.

This clone was observed a few times. The chain links TRBV10-3 to TRBJ1-3; D not certain. This CDR3 region has 14 residues. Trimming left V 0 bases short and J 0 bases short, with 3 bases between. The germline V gene has CDR1 ENHRY and CDR2 SYGVKD. CDR3 sequence (DNA): TGTGCCATCAGTGAGTCGAGCTCTGGAAACACCATATATTTT. Translated, it gives CAISESSSGNTIYF.

The chain uses TRBV19 and TRBJ1-1; TRBD1 aligns across 8 bases. V trimming: 1 base; J trimming: 7 bases; junction bases outside the gene matches: 8. The CDR3 extends over 15 amino acids. Germline V gene sequence: CDR1 LNHDA, CDR2 SQIVND (reference sequence). CDR3 amino acids: CASSIAAGGRVEAFF. For the CDR3, the DNA is TGTGCCAGTAGTATAGCTGCAGGGGGCCGGGTTGAAGCTTTCTTT. The whole variable domain, remainder taken from reference TRBV19 and TRBJ1-1, is DGGITQSPKYLFRKEGQNVTLSCEQNLNHDAMYWYRQDPGQGLRLIYYSQIVNDFQKGDIAEGYSVSREKKESFPLTVTSAQKNPTAFYLCASSIAAGGRVEAFFGQGTRLTVV.

The chain has TRBV27 and TRBJ1-1, with a possible D match to TRBD1 (6 bases). This CDR3 contains 15 residues. Per germline, CDR1 MNHEY and CDR2 SMNVEV (reference sequence). V was shortened by 3 bases and J by 0 bases, with 11 bases between the two germline ends. The CDR3 spells CASSLHRDLNTEAFF. The CDR3 DNA reads as TGTGCCAGCAGTTTGCACAGGGACCTGAACACTGAAGCTTTCTTT.

This clone was counted between two and nine times. The chain is built from TRBV30 and TRBJ2-7; 7 bases line up with TRBD1. CDR1 is GTSNPN, CDR2 SVGIG, per germline (reference sequence). V dropped 2 bases and J dropped 2; count of bases not matched to a gene: 27. CDR3 length: 21 residues. The CDR3 nucleotides read TGTGCCTGGAGTCCACACCAAACAGAGACAGGGACCCCATTATTCACCTACGAGCAGTACTTC. This translates into CAWSPHQTETGTPLFTYEQYF. The variable domain in full, with the rest retrieved from reference TRBV30 and TRBJ2-7, is SQTIHQWPATLVQPVGSPLSLECTVEGTSNPNLYWYRQAAGRGLQLLFYSVGIGQISSEVPQNLSASRPQDRQFILSSKKLLLSDSGFYLCAWSPHQTETGTPLFTYEQYFGPGTRLTVT.

The J gene is TRBJ1-1, the V gene TRBV28; 11 bases are a match to TRBD1. The germline V gene has CDR1 MDHEN and CDR2 SYDVKM. With 5 bases clipped from V and 5 bases from J, the junction kept 10 bases outside the gene matches. The CDR3 extends over 16 amino acids. The CDR3 DNA sequence: TGTGCCAGCAGTCTAGGACAGGGGGCGCCGAAGACTGAAGCTTTCTTT. Translated: CASSLGQGAPKTEAFF.

The chain uses TRBV11-2 and TRBJ2-5, with D hard to call. The CDR3 sequence is 12 residues long. CDR1 SGHAT and CDR2 FQNNGV come from the germline V gene. V gave up 1 base and J gave up 4 bases, with 4 bases separating them. The CDR3 reads CASSLAGETQYF. CDR3 in DNA: TGTGCCAGCAGCTTAGCGGGAGAGACCCAGTACTTC.

The chain carries TRBV4-1 and TRBJ2-1; 9 bases line up with TRBD1. This CDR3 is built from 15 residues. V lost 4 bases, J lost 1 base, and 2 bases stayed unmatched. Germline V gene sequence: CDR1 MGHRA, CDR2 YSYEKL. DNA of the CDR3: TGCGCCAGCAGCCCGACAGGGGGGTCCTACAATGAGCAGTTCTTC. It is translated as CASSPTGGSYNEQFF.

V gene TRBV19 combines with J gene TRBJ2-1, with D maybe TRBD2 (6 bases). This CDR3 comprises 15 residues. The V gene's germline CDR1 is LNHDA and CDR2 SQIVND (reference sequence). The V end was cut by 4 bases, the J end by 0 bases, with 10 bases between. CDR3 residues: CASSRDWSSYNEQFF. DNA for the CDR3: TGTGCCAGTAGTAGGGACTGGAGCTCCTACAATGAGCAGTTCTTC.

The chain combines TRBV27 with TRBJ1-5; D is unresolved. Germline CDR1 and CDR2: MNHEY and SMNVEV (reference sequence). The CDR3 is 13 residues long. Trimming took off 4 bases at V and 7 bases at J, with 11 bases between the two ends. The CDR3 is CASSSVPGQPQHF. CDR3 bases: TGTGCCAGCAGTTCAGTCCCCGGGCAGCCCCAGCATTTT.

The chain combines TRBV19 with TRBJ2-7; a weak D match, TRBD1 (6 bases). The CDR3 totals 13 residues. V lost 6 bases, J lost 1 base, and 10 bases lay in between. Germline CDR1 is LNHDA and CDR2 is SQIVND (reference sequence). The CDR3 DNA is TGTGCCAGTAGCAACAGGGTATCCTACGAGCAGTACTTC. Translated, it gives CASSNRVSYEQYF.

The chain has TRBV7-2 and TRBJ2-1; 10 positions match TRBD2. The J segment lost 2 bases and the V segment lost 5 bases, leaving 6 bases of the junction unmatched. Germline values: CDR1 SGHTA, CDR2 FQGNSA. The CDR3 contains 16 residues. The CDR3, as DNA: TGTGCCAGCAGCGTTAGCGGGGGGATGACCTACAATGAGCAGTTCTTC. Its translation is CASSVSGGMTYNEQFF. The full variable domain, completed using reference TRBV7-2 and TRBJ2-1, is GAGVSQSPSNKVTEKGKDVELRCDPISGHTALYWYRQSLGQGLEFLIYFQGNSAPDKSGLPSDRFSAERTGGSVSTLTIQRTQQEDSAVYLCASSVSGGMTYNEQFFGPGTRLTVL.

This clone occurred a few times. The chain links TRBV6-5 to TRBJ2-1; D perhaps matches TRBD2 (6 bases). The germline V gene has CDR1 MNHEY and CDR2 SVGAGI. This CDR3 has 13 residues. V lost 4 bases, J lost 9 bases, and 13 bases lay in between. Written as DNA, the CDR3 is TGTGCCAGCAGTTTTAAGGGAGGAGGTGAGCAGTTCTTC. This gives the protein CASSFKGGGEQFF.

As for this clone: A read error may produce the germline difference seen at one junction end. The rearrangement uses TRBV18 and TRBJ2-7; possible D gene TRBD2, 6 bases. This CDR3 has 19 residues. Germline V gene lookup returns CDR1 KGHSH and CDR2 LQKENI. The CDR3: CASSLEKTGRPTLSSEQYF. The CDR3 nucleotides read TGTGCCAGCTCACTAGAAAAAACCGGGAGACCAACCCTCTCCTCCGAGCAGTACTTC.

The chain recombines TRBV19 with TRBJ2-1; D is perhaps TRBD2 (6 bases). The V gene lost 2 bases and the J gene lost 1 base, with 12 bases spanning the gap. From germline, CDR1 is LNHDA and CDR2 SQIVND (reference sequence). The CDR3 has 16 amino acids. CDR3 nucleotides: TGTGCCAGTAGTATATCGGGCGGGATTTCCTACAATGAGCAGTTCTTC. This gives the protein CASSISGGISYNEQFF.

V is TRBV19 and J is TRBJ2-3; D possibly corresponds to TRBD2 (6 bases). The CDR3 spans 14 residues. Trimming took off 7 bases at V and 2 bases at J, with 13 bases between the two ends. Germline loops: CDR1 LNHDA, CDR2 SQIVND (reference sequence). The CDR3 sequence is CASNAGGYTDTQYF. The CDR3 DNA reads as TGTGCCAGTAATGCCGGGGGTTACACAGATACGCAGTATTTT. The variable domain in full, with the rest retrieved from reference TRBV19 and TRBJ2-3, is DGGITQSPKYLFRKEGQNVTLSCEQNLNHDAMYWYRQDPGQGLRLIYYSQIVNDFQKGDIAEGYSVSREKKESFPLTVTSAQKNPTAFYLCASNAGGYTDTQYFGPGTRLTVL.

This clone was counted once. The J gene is TRBJ1-1, the V gene TRBV6-5, with unresolved D. The V gene lost 6 bases and the J gene lost 1 base, with 12 bases spanning the gap. The CDR3 runs 14 residues. Germline V lookup: CDR1 MNHEY, CDR2 SVGAGI. The CDR3 DNA reads as TGTGCCAGCAGGAGGAGATACAAGAACACTGAAGCTTTCTTT. Its protein product is CASRRRYKNTEAFF.

This clone was seen once. The genes are TRBV20-1 and TRBJ2-1; the match to TRBD2 covers 8 bases. The germline V gene has CDR1 DFQATT and CDR2 SNEGSKA (reference sequence). CDR3 length: 11 residues. J was trimmed by 14 bases and V by 4 bases; bases with no gene match: 7. The CDR3 sequence: CSATTGGVEFF. The CDR3 nucleotides read TGCAGTGCTACGACCGGGGGGGTTGAGTTCTTC.

V is TRBV4-2 and J is TRBJ1-3, with D uncertain. Trimming left V 0 bases short and J 0 bases short, with 12 bases between. The V gene's germline CDR1 is LGHNA and CDR2 YNFKEQ. This CDR3 region has 17 residues. DNA for the CDR3: TGTGCCAGCAGCCAAGATGGCCTAGGTCTCTCTGGAAACACCATATATTTT. Its translation is CASSQDGLGLSGNTIYF.

On this clone itself: The sample carries other DNA sequences with the same CDR3. The CDR3 region is CASSDRNTGELFF. In DNA form, the CDR3 reads TGTGCCAGCAGTGACAGAAACACCGGGGAGCTGTTTTTT. The chain links TRBV6-1 to TRBJ2-2, with D hard to call. From germline, CDR1 is MNHNS and CDR2 SASEGT. This CDR3 contains 13 residues. Trimming shortened V by 3 bases and J by 2 bases, and 4 bases separated the two germline ends.

The chain has TRBV7-9 and TRBJ2-1, with 7 bases fitting TRBD2. CDR3 length equals 13 residues. From germline, CDR1 is SEHNR and CDR2 FQNEAQ (reference sequence). The junction had 10 bases not matched to a gene; V was cut back by 1 base and J by 16 bases. CDR3 loop: CASSLVGGPRSFF. The CDR3 DNA is TGTGCCAGCAGCTTAGTGGGAGGGCCCCGGTCCTTCTTC. Together with reference TRBV7-9 and TRBJ2-1, the CDR3 gives the full variable domain: DTGVSQNPRHKITKRGQNVTFRCDPISEHNRLYWYRQTLGQGPEFLTYFQNEAQLEKSRLLSDRFSAERPKGSFSTLEIQRTEQGDSAMYLCASSLVGGPRSFFGPGTRLTVL.

The J gene is TRBJ1-5, the V gene TRBV6-5, with D hard to call. The CDR3 loop spans 13 amino acids. Looked up from germline, CDR1 is MNHEY and CDR2 is SVGAGI. Trimming removed 6 bases from V and 0 bases from J, with 6 bases in between. In DNA form, the CDR3 reads TGTGCCAGCAGGCCCTATAGCAATCAGCCCCAGCATTTT. As protein: CASRPYSNQPQHF.

This sequence joins TRBV4-1 and TRBJ2-1; D may be TRBD1 (5 bases). Germline lookup yields CDR1 MGHRA and CDR2 YSYEKL. V lost 5 bases and J lost 8, with 13 bases in between. This CDR3 spans 13 amino acids. The CDR3 sequence is CASSSRGIDEQFF. Written as DNA, the CDR3 is TGCGCCAGCAGCTCAAGGGGTATCGATGAGCAGTTCTTC.